The entry that follows covers one TCR beta chain sequence. Methods used by the authors: Scientists estimated how many nucleated cells there were by amplifying reference gene primers. The protocol was immunoSEQ multiplex PCR, while the TCRdb copy is restricted to in-frame clones and leaves out a portion. Clone size and the V and J calls come from that table; the DNA yielded D and trimming. This table has about 59,000 clones, about 93% appearing once. These data come from a study of blood T cell repertoires in COVID-19. The overall study: Italy, Spain and the United States were the sources of the convalescent and acute COVID-19 samples. PBMCs, B-cell-depleted T cells, or T cells provided the cDNA or gDNA that made up the material.

Germline CDR1 and CDR2: LNHDA and SQIVND (reference sequence). With V trimmed by 1 base and J by 4 bases, 4 bases remained unmatched. The length of the CDR3 is 15 residues. The sample consisted of peripheral blood. The sequence came from an older man with acute or convalescent COVID-19. This chain connects TRBV19 to TRBJ2-1; 7 bases map to TRBD1. DNA of the CDR3: TGTGCCAGTAGTATAGGAGACAGGGAATACAATGAGCAGTTCTTC. Translating gives CASSIGDREYNEQFF.